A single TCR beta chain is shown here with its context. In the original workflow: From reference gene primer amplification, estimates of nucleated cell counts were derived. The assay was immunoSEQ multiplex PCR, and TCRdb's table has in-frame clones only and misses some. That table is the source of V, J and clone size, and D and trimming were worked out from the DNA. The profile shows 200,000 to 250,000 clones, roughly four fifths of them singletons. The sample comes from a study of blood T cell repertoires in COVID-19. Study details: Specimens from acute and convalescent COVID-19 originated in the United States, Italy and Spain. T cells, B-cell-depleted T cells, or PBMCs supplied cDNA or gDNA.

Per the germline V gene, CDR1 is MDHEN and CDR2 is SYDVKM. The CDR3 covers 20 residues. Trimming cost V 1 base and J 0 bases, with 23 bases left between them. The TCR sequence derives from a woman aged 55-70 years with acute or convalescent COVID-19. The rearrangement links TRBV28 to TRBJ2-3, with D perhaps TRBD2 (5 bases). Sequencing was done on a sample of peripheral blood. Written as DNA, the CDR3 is TGTGCCAGCAGTTTATACACCCGAGGACTTAGCGCCGTTAGCACAGATACGCAGTATTTT. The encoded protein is CASSLYTRGLSAVSTDTQYF.